The T cell receptor beta chain described here comes from a study of CD8+CD57+ T cells in acquired aplastic anemia. On the study more broadly: Isolated CD4+ and CD8+ cells, once sorted, yielded DNA averaging around 3.1 ug. The study obtained 8.5 million to 12 million reads on average for CD4+ cells from healthy donors. Study-wide results and limits: Under 35 was the count of CD8+ CDR3 sequences that patients shared with controls. Statistical testing detected no significant gap in CD8+ Simpson's diversity between patients and controls.

This CDR3 has 15 amino acids. Germline V lookup: CDR1 LGHDT, CDR2 YNNKEL (reference sequence). J gave up 6 bases and V 5 bases, and 8 bases lay outside the gene matches. This clonotype appeared many times. Its antigen is unknown. TCR beta VDJ and CDR3 were profiled, and genomic DNA was the template. TCRdb itself ran the reads through MiXCR, one entry per CDR3 protein. The sample has about 210,000 distinct CDR3 sequences; approximately 60% are singletons. The clonotype comes from a human donor in good health. The sequenced sample consisted of sorted CD4+, CD8+, or CD8+CD57+ T cells (not recorded which) from PBMCs. The chain recombines TRBV3-1 with TRBJ2-3; 10 nucleotides line up with TRBD1. The CDR3 DNA is TGTGCCAGCAGCACGGGACAGGGGATATGGGATACGCAGTATTTT. It codes for CASSTGQGIWDTQYF.